The next 10 T cell receptor beta chains were all read from a single sample in a study of T-cell memory formation after mild COVID-19. TCRdb re-called the 5' RACE reads with MiXCR, one entry per CDR3 protein. The data contain almost 350,000 distinct CDR3 sequences, more than 20% of them singletons. Sequenced input: PBMCs or a T cell subset sorted from them (not recorded which). The receptors derive from a man aged 18 to 29 who had mild COVID-19 (a few samples of this study predate the infection). Cell type and time point are not known.

The chain is built from TRBV4-1 and TRBJ2-3, with unresolved D. Trimming cost V 4 bases and J 2 bases, with 10 bases left between them. The length of the CDR3 is 14 residues. Germline CDR1 MGHRA, CDR2 YSYEKL. The CDR3, as DNA: TGCGCCAGCAGCCGACCGACCGACACAGATACGCAGTATTTT. It translates to CASSRPTDTDTQYF.

This clonotype occurred many times. The chain carries TRBV6-4 and TRBJ2-3; a weak D match, TRBD2 (7 bases). Between the trimmed V and J ends, which lost 3 bases and 4 bases, there was a span of 11 bases. Germline V gives CDR1 MRHNA, CDR2 SNTAGT. The length of the CDR3 is 14 residues. CDR3 sequence (DNA): TGTGCCAGCAGTGAAGAGGGGGGGCCAGATACGCAGTATTTT. Encoded protein: CASSEEGGPDTQYF.

This clonotype was seen more than once but under ten times. This chain joins TRBV11-2 and TRBJ2-1; the match to TRBD2 covers 11 bases. V gave up 1 base and J gave up 9 bases; unmatched junction bases: 5. The CDR3 loop spans 15 amino acids. The V gene's germline CDR1 is SGHAT and CDR2 FQNNGV. In nucleotides, the CDR3 is TGTGCCAGCAGCTTAGTAGCGGGGGGGCCGAGTGAGCAGTTCTTC. Translated: CASSLVAGGPSEQFF.

A few counts support this clonotype. This sequence joins TRBV7-6 and TRBJ1-2; D might be TRBD1 (5 bases). V lost 5 bases and J 3 bases, leaving 10 bases between the germline ends. This CDR3 has 13 residues. Per germline, CDR1 SGHVS and CDR2 FNYEAQ. The CDR3, as DNA: TGTGCCAGCAGCCCAGGGTTTGACTATGGCTACACCTTC. It yields the protein CASSPGFDYGYTF.

This sequence joins TRBV20-1 and TRBJ1-2; 7 bases agree with TRBD1. V lost 5 bases and J lost 5; bases outside the gene matches: 8. This CDR3 is 13 amino acids long. Per germline, CDR1 DFQATT and CDR2 SNEGSKA (reference sequence). The CDR3 is CSAATGTAYGYTF. For the CDR3, the DNA is TGCAGTGCTGCGACCGGGACAGCATATGGCTACACCTTC.

This clonotype was picked up a small number of times. The chain is built from TRBV5-1 and TRBJ1-1, with D unresolved. Between the trimmed V and J ends, which lost 0 bases and 4 bases, there was a span of 16 bases. Per the germline V gene, CDR1 is SGHRS and CDR2 is YFSETQ. The CDR3 is made up of 16 amino acids. The DNA of the CDR3 is TGCGCCAGCAGCTTGGGACATCCCAAAGCGTTCACTGAAGCTTTCTTT. Translated, it gives CASSLGHPKAFTEAFF.

V usage is TRBV5-1 and J usage is TRBJ2-5, with D maybe TRBD2 (5 bases). The CDR3 spans 14 residues. Germline assignment: CDR1 SGHRS and CDR2 YFSETQ. V lost 5 bases and J lost 4, with 15 bases in between. In nucleotides, the CDR3 is TGCGCCAGCAGATTTATGAGGGCGCGAGAGACCCAGTACTTC. This translates into CASRFMRARETQYF.

The chain employs TRBV7-3 and TRBJ2-1; 9 bases map to TRBD2. Germline CDR1 and CDR2: SGHTA and FQGTGA. The V and J ends lost 6 bases and 9 bases, in that order; junction bases with no gene match: 9. The CDR3 spans 14 residues. CDR3 in amino acids: CASRYSGGSVEQFF. In nucleotides, the CDR3 is TGTGCCAGCAGATATAGCGGGGGCTCTGTTGAGCAGTTCTTC.

V and J are TRBV20-1 and TRBJ2-7; 8 bases are shared with TRBD2. With V trimmed by 1 base and J by 4 bases, 3 bases remained unmatched. Germline V gene data show CDR1 as DFQATT and CDR2 as SNEGSKA (reference sequence). The CDR3 length is 13 residues. Here the CDR3 reads CSARAGGGYEQYF. Here the CDR3 DNA reads TGCAGTGCTAGAGCCGGGGGGGGTTACGAGCAGTACTTC.

This clonotype has more than one count but fewer than ten. At one of its ends the junction is not consistent with the germline gene, which may arise from a read error. The CDR3 is CASSLADHRLYF. The CDR3 nucleotides read TGTGCCAGCAGCTTGGCCGACCACAGATTATACTTC. The chain recombines TRBV7-9 with TRBJ2-1, with D unclear. CDR1 and CDR2 from the germline V gene are SEHNR and FQNEAQ (reference sequence). This CDR3 is 12 amino acids long.